These T cell receptor beta chains were read from a single sample in a study of post-analysis software for immune sequencing data. MiXCR, run by TCRdb on the PCR reads, gives a single entry per CDR3 protein. The sample gives about 620,000 distinct CDR3 sequences, roughly 47% of which show up once; approximately 1.7% is in the top ten. Sequencing was done on a sample of blood. The receptors derive from a girl aged 5-17 years with multiple sclerosis. Both conserved end residues are part of each CDR3. Part of the rows lack a size; the others show once, few, many or a class for expanded clones.

clone_size: few
j_call: TRBJ2-5
v_call: TRBV9
cdr3_aa: CASSPRGGSPQETQYF

clone_size: few
j_call: TRBJ2-7
v_call: TRBV4-1
cdr3_aa: CASSHIAGGHSYEQYF

clone_size: NA
j_call: TRBJ1-2
v_call: TRBV25-1
cdr3_aa: CASSEILGEKRHGYTF

clone_size: NA
j_call: TRBJ2-7
v_call: TRBV11-2
cdr3_aa: CASSWTGTYEQYF

clone_size: NA
j_call: TRBJ1-2
v_call: TRBV21-1
cdr3_aa: CASSTTGGRGHYGYTF

clone_size: few
j_call: TRBJ2-4
v_call: TRBV14
cdr3_aa: CASSPLGGSQEAKNIQYF

clone_size: NA
j_call: TRBJ1-5
v_call: TRBV12-3/TRBV12-4
cdr3_aa: CASSFSSNSNQPQHF

clone_size: NA
j_call: TRBJ2-3
v_call: TRBV12-3/TRBV12-4
cdr3_aa: CASSPRAGKGADTQYF

clone_size: NA
j_call: TRBJ2-1
v_call: TRBV5-1
cdr3_aa: CASSLLPGHLAYNEQFF

clone_size: NA
j_call: TRBJ2-5
v_call: TRBV28
cdr3_aa: CASSAVGGQETQYF

clone_size: NA
j_call: TRBJ2-1
v_call: TRBV12-3/TRBV12-4
cdr3_aa: CASRMGLAGYNEQFF

clone_size: NA
j_call: TRBJ2-3
v_call: TRBV5-6
cdr3_aa: CASSPDLPRADTQYF

clone_size: NA
j_call: TRBJ1-2
v_call: TRBV12-3/TRBV12-4
cdr3_aa: CASSFGLDYGYTF

clone_size: few
j_call: TRBJ1-4
v_call: TRBV7-8
cdr3_aa: CASSLNSVNEKLFF

clone_size: NA
j_call: NA
v_call: TRBV12-3/TRBV12-4
cdr3_aa: CASSARGQSETQYF

clone_size: NA
j_call: TRBJ1-2
v_call: TRBV2
cdr3_aa: CASSSGQLEKYYGYTF

clone_size: once
j_call: TRBJ2-1
v_call: TRBV13
cdr3_aa: CASSPPGLVWEQFF

clone_size: once
j_call: TRBJ1-2
v_call: TRBV3-1
cdr3_aa: CASSQAQGAHGHTF

clone_size: NA
j_call: TRBJ1-2
v_call: TRBV7-9
cdr3_aa: CASSLGGRYGYTF

clone_size: NA
j_call: TRBJ2-7
v_call: TRBV12-3/TRBV12-4
cdr3_aa: CASSFLGVEQYF

clone_size: many
j_call: TRBJ2-7
v_call: TRBV5-1
cdr3_aa: CASSPSGTYEQYF

clone_size: NA
j_call: NA
v_call: TRBV10-3
cdr3_aa: CAISEATDYEQYF

clone_size: NA
j_call: TRBJ2-7
v_call: TRBV5-1
cdr3_aa: CASSLVPGTSGGYEQYF

clone_size: NA
j_call: TRBJ2-1
v_call: TRBV28
cdr3_aa: CASTQKVYNEQFF

clone_size: NA
j_call: TRBJ2-1
v_call: TRBV6-5
cdr3_aa: CASSFSALGNEQFF

clone_size: NA
j_call: TRBJ1-1
v_call: TRBV6-2/TRBV6-3
cdr3_aa: CASSPYGRTEAFF

clone_size: few
j_call: TRBJ2-1
v_call: TRBV7-9
cdr3_aa: CASRPGHNEQFF

clone_size: few
j_call: TRBJ1-1
v_call: TRBV5-1
cdr3_aa: CASSLGGHTEAFF

clone_size: NA
j_call: TRBJ1-1
v_call: TRBV4-1
cdr3_aa: CASSQGPSGGLGNTEAFF

clone_size: NA
j_call: TRBJ2-4
v_call: TRBV20-1
cdr3_aa: CSANPGWTGDYEQYF

clone_size: NA
j_call: TRBJ1-1
v_call: TRBV3-1
cdr3_aa: CASSQPATGGTEAFF

clone_size: once
j_call: TRBJ2-1
v_call: TRBV12-3/TRBV12-4
cdr3_aa: CASSFGGGNDEQFF

clone_size: NA
j_call: TRBJ1-2
v_call: TRBV10-3
cdr3_aa: CAISVTENYGYTF

clone_size: few
j_call: TRBJ2-4
v_call: TRBV12-3/TRBV12-4
cdr3_aa: CASSEDRGRGDIQYF

clone_size: NA
j_call: TRBJ2-1
v_call: TRBV10-2
cdr3_aa: CASILAGGAYNEQFF

clone_size: NA
j_call: TRBJ1-2
v_call: TRBV10-1
cdr3_aa: CASSNVRHPLRGGYTF

clone_size: once
j_call: TRBJ2-5
v_call: TRBV20-1
cdr3_aa: CSASPRGGSRYRAQYF

clone_size: NA
j_call: TRBJ2-3
v_call: TRBV12-3/TRBV12-4
cdr3_aa: CVTSGSSDTQYF

clone_size: NA
j_call: TRBJ1-1
v_call: TRBV7-8
cdr3_aa: CASSKGTGPTEAFF

clone_size: NA
j_call: TRBJ2-1
v_call: TRBV7-2
cdr3_aa: CASSLGGGGRNEQFF

clone_size: few
j_call: TRBJ2-1
v_call: TRBV5-1
cdr3_aa: CASSLGTGFVKEQFF

clone_size: NA
j_call: TRBJ1-1
v_call: TRBV3-1
cdr3_aa: CASSPSQGRNTEAFF

clone_size: NA
j_call: TRBJ2-1
v_call: TRBV13
cdr3_aa: CASSSSQGQVLNEQFF

clone_size: NA
j_call: TRBJ1-2
v_call: TRBV15
cdr3_aa: CATSRGQENGYTF

clone_size: many
j_call: TRBJ2-5
v_call: TRBV28
cdr3_aa: CASSLASGYGRETQYF

clone_size: few
j_call: NA
v_call: TRBV5-1
cdr3_aa: CASSLTDRGPIFYEQYF

clone_size: few
j_call: TRBJ2-7
v_call: TRBV11-1
cdr3_aa: CASSPAGGYEQYF

clone_size: few
j_call: TRBJ2-1
v_call: TRBV5-1
cdr3_aa: CASGISAANEQFF